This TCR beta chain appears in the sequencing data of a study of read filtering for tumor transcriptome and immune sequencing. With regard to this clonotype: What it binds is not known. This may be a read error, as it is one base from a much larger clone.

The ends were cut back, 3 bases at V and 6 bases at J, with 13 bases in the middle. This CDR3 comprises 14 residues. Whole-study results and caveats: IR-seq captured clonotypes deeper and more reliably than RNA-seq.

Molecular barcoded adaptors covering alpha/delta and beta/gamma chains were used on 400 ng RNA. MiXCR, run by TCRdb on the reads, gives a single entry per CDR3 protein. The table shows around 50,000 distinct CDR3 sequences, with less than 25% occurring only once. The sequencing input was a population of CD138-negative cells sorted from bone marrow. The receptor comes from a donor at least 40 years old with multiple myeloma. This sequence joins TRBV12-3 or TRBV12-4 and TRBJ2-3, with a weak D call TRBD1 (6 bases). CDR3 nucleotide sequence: TGTGCCAGCAGTTTCGGACAGACACAGGATACGCAGTATTTT. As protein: CASSFGQTQDTQYF.